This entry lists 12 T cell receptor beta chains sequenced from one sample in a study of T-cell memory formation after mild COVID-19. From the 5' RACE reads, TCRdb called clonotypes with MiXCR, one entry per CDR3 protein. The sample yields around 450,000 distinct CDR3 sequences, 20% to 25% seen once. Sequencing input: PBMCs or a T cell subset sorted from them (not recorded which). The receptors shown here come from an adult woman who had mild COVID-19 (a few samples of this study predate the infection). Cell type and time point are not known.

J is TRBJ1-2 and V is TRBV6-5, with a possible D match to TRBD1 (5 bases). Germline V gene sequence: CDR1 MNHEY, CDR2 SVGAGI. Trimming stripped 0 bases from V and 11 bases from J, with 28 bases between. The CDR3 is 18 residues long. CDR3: CASSYSFPPRTPGLWYTF. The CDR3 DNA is TGTGCCAGCAGTTACTCCTTTCCCCCGCGGACACCGGGGTTATGGTACACCTTC.

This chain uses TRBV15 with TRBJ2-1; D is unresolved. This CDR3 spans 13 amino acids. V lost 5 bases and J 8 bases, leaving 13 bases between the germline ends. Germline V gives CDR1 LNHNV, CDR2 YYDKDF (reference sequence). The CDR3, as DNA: TGTGCCACCAGCGGAGCCCGGGCATATGAGCAGTTCTTC. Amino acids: CATSGARAYEQFF.

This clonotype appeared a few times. The chain's CDR3 is CASSSIRTGQGMSWEQFF. As DNA, the CDR3 is TGTGCCAGCAGTTCTATAAGGACGGGACAGGGGATGTCGTGGGAGCAGTTCTTC. This chain joins TRBV28 and TRBJ2-1; 10 bases align to TRBD1. The V gene end was trimmed by 4 bases and the J gene end by 10 bases; junction bases not matched to a gene: 19. This CDR3 spans 18 amino acids. CDR1 and CDR2 (germline): MDHEN, SYDVKM.

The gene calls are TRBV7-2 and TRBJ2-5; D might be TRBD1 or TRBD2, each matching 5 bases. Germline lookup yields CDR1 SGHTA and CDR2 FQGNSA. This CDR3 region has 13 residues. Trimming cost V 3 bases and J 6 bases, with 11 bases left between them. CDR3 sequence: CASSLRGEKTQYF. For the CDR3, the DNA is TGTGCCAGCAGCTTGAGGGGCGAAAAGACCCAGTACTTC.

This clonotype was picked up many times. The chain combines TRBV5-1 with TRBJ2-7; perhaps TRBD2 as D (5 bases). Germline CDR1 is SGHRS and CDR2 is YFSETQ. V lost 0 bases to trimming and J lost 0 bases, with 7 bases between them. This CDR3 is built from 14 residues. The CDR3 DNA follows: TGCGCCAGCAGCTTGGAAAGCGGCTCCTACGAGCAGTACTTC. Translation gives CASSLESGSYEQYF.

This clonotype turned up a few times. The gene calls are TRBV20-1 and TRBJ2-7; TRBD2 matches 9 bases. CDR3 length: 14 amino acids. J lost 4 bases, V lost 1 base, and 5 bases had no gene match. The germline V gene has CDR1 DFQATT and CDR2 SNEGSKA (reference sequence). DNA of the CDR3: TGCAGTGCTAGAGCCGCTAGCGGGACTTACGAGCAGTACTTC. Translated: CSARAASGTYEQYF.

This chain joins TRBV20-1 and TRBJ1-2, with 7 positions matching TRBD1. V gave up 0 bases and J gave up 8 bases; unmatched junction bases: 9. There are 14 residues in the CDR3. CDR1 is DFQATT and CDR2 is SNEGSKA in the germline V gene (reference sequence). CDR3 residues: CSARDAVQGQGYTF. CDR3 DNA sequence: TGCAGTGCTAGAGATGCGGTACAGGGGCAAGGCTACACCTTC.

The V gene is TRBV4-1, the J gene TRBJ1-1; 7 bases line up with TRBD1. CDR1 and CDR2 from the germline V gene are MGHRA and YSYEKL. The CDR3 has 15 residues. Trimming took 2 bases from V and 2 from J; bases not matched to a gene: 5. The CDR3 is CASSQTDRRNTEAFF. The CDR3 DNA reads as TGCGCCAGCAGCCAAACGGACAGGCGTAACACTGAAGCTTTCTTT.

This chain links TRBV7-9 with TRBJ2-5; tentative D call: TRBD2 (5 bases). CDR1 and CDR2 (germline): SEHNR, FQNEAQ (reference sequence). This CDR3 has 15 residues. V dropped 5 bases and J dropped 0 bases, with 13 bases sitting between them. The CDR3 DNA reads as TGTGCCAGCAGCGTAAGGAGGCCAGACCAAGAGACCCAGTACTTC. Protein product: CASSVRRPDQETQYF.

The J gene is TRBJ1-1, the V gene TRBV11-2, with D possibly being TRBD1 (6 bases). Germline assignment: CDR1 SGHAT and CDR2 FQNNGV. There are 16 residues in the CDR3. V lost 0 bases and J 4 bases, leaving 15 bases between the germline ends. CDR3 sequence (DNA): TGTGCCAGCAGCTTAGATGGGGGCGCAGGGATCACTGAAGCTTTCTTT. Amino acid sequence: CASSLDGGAGITEAFF. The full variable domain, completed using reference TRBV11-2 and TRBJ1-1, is EAGVAQSPRYKIIEKRQSVAFWCNPISGHATLYWYQQILGQGPKLLIQFQNNGVVDDSQLPKDRFSAERLKGVDSTLKIQPAKLEDSAVYLCASSLDGGAGITEAFFGQGTRLTVV.

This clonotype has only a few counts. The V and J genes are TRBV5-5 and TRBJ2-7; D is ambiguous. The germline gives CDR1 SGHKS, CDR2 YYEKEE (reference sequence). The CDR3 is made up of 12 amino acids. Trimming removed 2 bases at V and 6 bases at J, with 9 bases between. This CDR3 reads CASSFVGGEQYF. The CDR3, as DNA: TGTGCCAGCAGCTTTGTGGGTGGCGAGCAGTACTTC.

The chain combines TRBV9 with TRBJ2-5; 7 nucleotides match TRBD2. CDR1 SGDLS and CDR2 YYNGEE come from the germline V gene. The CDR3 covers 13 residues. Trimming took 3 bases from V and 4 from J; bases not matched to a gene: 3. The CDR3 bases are TGTGCCAGCAGCGCCTGGGGGGGAGAGACCCAGTACTTC. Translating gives CASSAWGGETQYF. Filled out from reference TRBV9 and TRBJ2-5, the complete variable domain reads DSGVTQTPKHLITATGQRVTLRCSPRSGDLSVYWYQQSLDQGLQFLIQYYNGEERAKGNILERFSAQQFPDLHSELNLSSLELGDSALYFCASSAWGGETQYFGPGTRLLVL.